Sequencing of this T cell receptor (beta chain) was carried out in a study of regulatory T cells in long-lasting Graves disease. Losses at the gene ends were 1 base for V and 0 bases for J; bases not matched to a gene: 15. CDR3 length equals 19 residues. CDR1 and CDR2 (germline): SEHNR, FQNEAQ (reference sequence). This clonotype was recorded at least ten times. Stated time point: newly diagnosed GD, antithyroid drugs for less than 3 months. The authors made the TCR library using RNA they extracted from PBMCs. Sequencing libraries for TCR beta were prepared with iRepertoire HTBI primers and Arm-PCR of CDR3 regions. TCRdb passed the multiplex PCR reads through MiXCR, listing each CDR3 protein once. Of fewer than 500,000 distinct CDR3 sequences in the sample, around 15% are singletons; the top ten hold more than 10%. The same sample was also used in a study of T cells in Graves' hyperthyroidism and ophthalmopathy.

The V gene is TRBV7-9, the J gene TRBJ2-7; 7 bases fit TRBD1. The sample consisted of peripheral blood mononuclear cells (PBMCs), taken at new diagnosis, from a patient treated with antithyroid drugs. The clonotype comes from a middle-aged man with Graves disease. The CDR3 nucleotides read TGTGCCAGCAGCTTAGTCTTGGGCAGGGGGACAAGAAGCTCCTACGAGCAGTACTTC. Translating it yields CASSLVLGRGTRSSYEQYF.